These T cell receptor beta chains were read from a single sample in a study of T cell responses to AZD1222 COVID-19 vaccine. The table came from immunoSEQ multiplex PCR; TCRdb's copy has only in-frame clones and leaves some out. Here the sample spans about 110,000 clones, around 94% being singletons. Source: peripheral blood, taken on day 0 of AZD1222 vaccination. Receptors originate from an adult in good health. CDR3s include the opening cysteine and the closing phenylalanine or tryptophan. D genes are given only for firm matches. Clone size appears in some rows only: once, few, many, or a class for an expanded clone.

size | J | V | D | CDR3 | DNA
few | TRBJ2-1 | TRBV11-2 | TRBD1 | CASTLVQGYLSNEQFF | TGTGCCAGCACCCTAGTACAGGGGTATCTGAGCAATGAGCAGTTCTTC
NA | TRBJ1-4 | TRBV5-1 | NA | CASSLDRNEKLFF | TGCGCCAGCAGCTTGGACCGTAATGAAAAACTGTTTTTT
NA | TRBJ2-3 | TRBV19 | NA | CASSNKASTDTQYF | TGTGCCAGTAGTAACAAGGCTAGCACAGATACGCAGTATTTT
NA | TRBJ2-7 | TRBV27 | TRBD1 | CASSFLGQGSYEQYF | TGTGCCAGCAGTTTCCTGGGACAGGGGTCCTACGAGCAGTACTTC
NA | TRBJ2-1 | TRBV9 | TRBD2 | CASSPEWTSRNEQFF | TGTGCCAGCAGCCCCGAATGGACTAGCAGGAATGAGCAGTTCTTC
NA | TRBJ2-2 | TRBV11-2 | TRBD2 | CASSSTRSGGASSGGELFF | TGTGCCAGCAGCTCTACGAGAAGCGGGGGGGCCAGTTCTGGCGGGGAGCTGTTTTTT
NA | TRBJ1-1 | TRBV5-1 | NA | CASSLWTALNTEAFF | TGCGCCAGCAGCTTATGGACAGCATTGAACACTGAAGCTTTCTTT
NA | TRBJ2-2 | TRBV2 | TRBD2 | CASRAIRLAGGSSGRGGELFF | TGTGCCAGCAGGGCCATAAGACTAGCGGGGGGTTCGTCTGGGAGAGGCGGGGAGCTGTTTTTT
NA | TRBJ1-5 | TRBV27 | NA | CASSLSTNQPQHF | TGTGCCAGCAGTTTATCGACCAATCAGCCCCAGCATTTT
NA | TRBJ1-1 | TRBV7-9 | NA | CASSFFQGGNTEAFF | TGTGCCAGCAGCTTTTTCCAGGGAGGGAACACTGAAGCTTTCTTT
NA | TRBJ1-4 | TRBV28 | TRBD1 | CASRTAGTGHEKLFF | TGTGCCAGCAGAACCGCCGGGACAGGGCATGAAAAACTGTTTTTT
NA | TRBJ1-3 | TRBV28 | TRBD1 | CASSSPGTGGNTIYF | TGTGCCAGCAGTTCGCCCGGGACAGGGGGTAACACCATATATTTT
NA | TRBJ1-2 | TRBV15 | TRBD1 | CATSRSRQGAYGYTF | TGTGCCACCAGCAGAAGTCGACAGGGTGCCTATGGCTACACCTTC
NA | TRBJ2-3 | TRBV5-1 | TRBD2 | CASSWTSGRGTDTQYF | TGCGCCAGCAGCTGGACTAGCGGGAGGGGGACAGATACGCAGTATTTT
NA | TRBJ1-2 | TRBV14 | TRBD1 | CASSQELVGQGSDYGYTF | TGTGCCAGCAGCCAAGAATTGGTGGGACAGGGTTCCGACTATGGCTACACCTTC
NA | TRBJ2-7 | TRBV5-1 | TRBD1 | CASSGQGYEQYF | TGCGCCTCCTCGGGACAGGGCTACGAGCAGTACTTC
NA | TRBJ1-1 | TRBV7-2 | NA | CASSLATMLTEAFF | TGTGCCAGCAGCTTAGCGACGATGTTGACTGAAGCTTTCTTT
NA | TRBJ2-3 | TRBV2 | NA | CARDPGADTQYF | TGTGCCAGAGATCCGGGAGCAGATACGCAGTATTTT
NA | TRBJ2-7 | TRBV4-1 | NA | CATSWEMSSYEQYF | TGCGCCACCTCCTGGGAGATGAGCTCCTACGAGCAGTACTTC
NA | TRBJ2-1 | TRBV19 | TRBD2 | CATTSEPYNEQFF | TGTGCCACAACTAGCGAGCCCTACAATGAGCAGTTCTTC
NA | TRBJ1-1 | TRBV18 | NA | CASSRTERRGFEAFF | TGTGCCAGCTCACGGACAGAAAGAAGGGGGTTTGAAGCTTTCTTT
once | TRBJ2-7 | TRBV6-5 | NA | CASSLDSLYGGEQYF | TGTGCCAGCAGTCTCGACAGTCTATACGGGGGAGAGCAGTACTTC
NA | TRBJ2-3 | TRBV7-3 | NA | CASSLQTGGGTDTQYF | TGTGCCAGCAGCCTTCAAACTGGGGGTGGCACAGATACGCAGTATTTT
NA | TRBJ2-1 | TRBV7-7 | NA | CASSLGPANEQFF | TGTGCCAGCAGCTTAGGTCCAGCGAATGAGCAGTTCTTC
once | TRBJ1-1 | TRBV19 | NA | CASRQMNTEAFF | TGTGCCAGTAGGCAAATGAACACTGAAGCTTTCTTT
NA | TRBJ2-2 | TRBV14 | NA | CASSVSGTGELFF | TGTGCCAGCAGCGTATCAGGCACCGGGGAGCTGTTTTTT
few | TRBJ1-6 | TRBV7-2 | NA | CASSLAYGGTYNSPLHF | TGTGCCAGCAGCTTAGCGTATGGGGGGACCTATAATTCACCCCTCCACTTT
once | TRBJ1-6 | TRBV28 | NA | CASSLSGSKTLHF | TGTGCCAGCAGTTTATCAGGGTCTAAAACCCTCCACTTT
NA | TRBJ1-3 | TRBV4-2 | TRBD1 | CASSRDRGSGNTIYF | TGTGCCAGCAGCCGGGACAGGGGGTCTGGAAACACCATATATTTT
NA | TRBJ1-2 | TRBV11-3 | NA | CASSQGGYGYTF | TGTGCCAGCAGCCAGGGTGGTTATGGCTACACCTTC
NA | TRBJ2-5 | TRBV19 | TRBD1 | CASSIPQGVPTQETQYF | TGTGCCAGTAGTATACCCCAGGGGGTGCCGACCCAAGAGACCCAGTACTTC
NA | TRBJ1-2 | TRBV6-5 | NA | CASRDRITGKGGYTF | TGTGCCAGCAGGGATAGAATAACAGGGAAGGGCGGCTACACCTTC
NA | TRBJ2-5 | TRBV4-3 | NA | CASSRDLQETQYF | TGCGCCAGCAGCCGGGACTTACAAGAGACCCAGTACTTC
NA | TRBJ1-1 | TRBV7-2 | NA | CASSLVRGGGPHYEAFF | TGTGCCAGCAGCTTAGTTAGGGGGGGCGGACCACACTATGAAGCTTTCTTT
NA | TRBJ1-4 | TRBV11-3 | NA | CASSLYKGSNEKLFF | TGTGCCAGCAGCTTATATAAGGGTTCTAATGAAAAACTGTTTTTT
NA | TRBJ1-4 | TRBV21-1 | NA | CASSLSSGGRDNEKLFF | TGTGCCAGCAGCCTTAGTTCGGGGGGTCGCGATAATGAAAAACTGTTTTTT
NA | TRBJ2-5 | TRBV20-1 | TRBD2 | CSASTRGLSGKTQYF | TGCAGTGCTAGTACACGGGGACTATCGGGGAAGACCCAGTACTTC
NA | TRBJ1-2 | TRBV10-3 | NA | CAISDPGIGYTF | TGTGCCATCAGCGATCCAGGGATTGGCTACACCTTC
NA | TRBJ1-6 | TRBV4-3 | TRBD1 | CASSQEDRPNSPLHF | TGCGCCAGCAGCCAAGAGGACAGGCCCAATTCACCCCTCCACTTT
NA | TRBJ2-3 | TRBV18 | NA | CASSPVGDWEDTQYF | TGTGCCAGCTCACCGGTAGGGGATTGGGAAGATACGCAGTATTTT
NA | TRBJ2-2 | TRBV4-1 | NA | CASSPVNTGELFF | TGCGCCAGCAGCCCCGTGAACACCGGGGAGCTGTTTTTT
NA | TRBJ2-1 | TRBV7-3 | TRBD2 | CASSINAATSAYEQFF | TGTGCCAGCAGCATAAACGCCGCGACTAGCGCGTATGAGCAGTTCTTC
once | TRBJ1-3 | TRBV5-1 | TRBD1 | CASSLGQGASGNTIYF | TGCGCCAGCAGCTTAGGACAGGGGGCATCTGGAAACACCATATATTTT
NA | TRBJ2-5 | TRBV6-1 | NA | CASSEPPIGTQYF | TGTGCCAGCAGTGAACCACCCATTGGGACCCAGTACTTC
NA | TRBJ2-5 | TRBV6-5 | NA | CASSLQTQETQYF | TGTGCCAGCAGTCTACAGACACAAGAGACCCAGTACTTC
NA | TRBJ2-7 | TRBV28 | NA | CASSLIAAGSYEQYF | TGTGCCAGCAGTTTAATAGCAGCAGGGTCCTACGAGCAGTACTTC
NA | TRBJ1-1 | TRBV24-1 | TRBD1 | CATSDPDRATTEAFF | TGTGCCACCAGTGATCCGGACAGGGCAACCACTGAAGCTTTCTTT
NA | TRBJ1-3 | TRBV9 | NA | CASSPGPLDRSGNTIYF | TGTGCCAGCAGCCCTGGTCCCCTTGATCGCTCTGGAAACACCATATATTTT
once | TRBJ1-2 | TRBV5-1 | NA | CASRRQANNYGYTF | TGCGCCAGCAGGAGACAGGCGAACAACTATGGCTACACCTTC
NA | TRBJ2-3 | TRBV2 | NA | CASTEPRSTDTQYF | TGTGCCAGCACCGAACCCAGGAGCACAGATACGCAGTATTTT
NA | TRBJ2-3 | TRBV2 | NA | CASAAPGLSTDTQYF | TGTGCCAGCGCTGCTCCGGGACTGAGCACAGATACGCAGTATTTT
NA | TRBJ2-1 | TRBV12-3/TRBV12-4 | NA | CASRRGGNEQFF | TGTGCCAGCCGGAGGGGGGGCAATGAGCAGTTCTTC
NA | TRBJ2-7 | TRBV20-1 | NA | CSADDSHEQYF | TGCAGTGCTGATGACAGTCACGAGCAGTACTTC